This T cell receptor (beta chain) was sequenced for a study of blood T cell repertoires in COVID-19. About the study: There were acute and convalescent COVID-19 samples, and they came from the United States, Italy and Spain. The analysed material was cDNA or gDNA that came from T cells, B-cell-depleted T cells, or PBMCs.

In the original workflow: Estimation of nucleated cell counts was performed using reference gene primer amplification. Clones were sequenced by immunoSEQ multiplex PCR, and TCRdb holds only the in-frame ones, with some missing. The V and J calls and clone size come from that table; D and trimming were worked out from the DNA. The sample yields approximately 74,000 clones, 79% seen once. The germline gives CDR1 MDHEN, CDR2 SYDVKM. CDR3 length equals 14 residues. V dropped 7 bases and J dropped 6; count of bases not matched to a gene: 9. Sequencing was performed on peripheral blood. V is TRBV28 and J is TRBJ2-1, with 7 bases lining up with TRBD2. The TCR was taken from a human donor in a cohort sampled during active COVID-19. DNA of the CDR3: TGTGCCAGCACCGCCGGGGGGTTCGGCAATGAGCAGTTCTTC. Protein product: CASTAGGFGNEQFF.